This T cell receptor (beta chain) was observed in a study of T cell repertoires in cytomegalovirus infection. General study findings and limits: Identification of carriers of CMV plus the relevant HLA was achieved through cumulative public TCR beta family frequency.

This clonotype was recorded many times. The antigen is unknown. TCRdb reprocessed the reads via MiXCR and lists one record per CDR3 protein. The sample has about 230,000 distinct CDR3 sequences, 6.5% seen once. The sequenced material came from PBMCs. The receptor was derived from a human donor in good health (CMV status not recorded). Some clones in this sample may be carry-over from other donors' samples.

The CDR3: CASSPRQGTVGYTF. In DNA form, the CDR3 reads TGTGCCAGCAGCCCTCGACAGGGAACGGTTGGCTACACCTTC. The V and J genes are TRBV7-3 and TRBJ1-2; 7 bases align to TRBD1. CDR1 is SGHTA and CDR2 is FQGTGA in the germline V gene. There are 14 residues in the CDR3. The V and J ends lost 5 bases and 7 bases, in that order; junction bases with no gene match: 10.